This T cell receptor (beta chain) comes out of a study of blood T cell repertoires in COVID-19. For the study at large: Sites across the United States, Italy and Spain contributed samples from acute and convalescent COVID-19.

Original data processing: Estimation of nucleated cell counts was performed using reference gene primer amplification. Repertoires were generated with immunoSEQ multiplex PCR, while TCRdb's copy carries only in-frame clones and drops some. The D gene and trimming were derived from the DNA, and the V and J assignments and clone size from that table. Among 180,000 or so clones listed, about 70% were seen once. Per the germline V gene, CDR1 is GTSNPN and CDR2 is SVGIG (reference sequence). CDR3 size: 15 residues. V shed 8 bases, J shed 1 base, and the junction held 10 bases outside the gene matches. The sequence came from a woman in her fifties or sixties with active or convalescent COVID-19. The chain combines TRBV30 with TRBJ2-5, with 10 bases identical to TRBD2. The sequenced sample consisted of peripheral blood. CDR3 residues: CAGRIAGGGQETQYF. CDR3 in DNA: TGTGCCGGAAGGATAGCGGGAGGTGGCCAAGAGACCCAGTACTTC.